Included here is one TCR beta chain sequence, with context. This CDR3 is built from 17 residues. Trimming removed 0 bases from V and 0 bases from J, with 13 bases in between. CDR1 is SGHRS and CDR2 is YFSETQ in the germline V gene. This record comes from a study of blood T cell repertoires in COVID-19. Data came from immunoSEQ multiplex PCR; TCRdb stores just in-frame clones and leaves some out. The sample has 250,000 to 350,000 clones; 85% are singletons. The chain couples TRBV5-1 to TRBJ2-1, with D possibly matching TRBD2 (6 bases). This receptor was obtained from a woman aged 45-65 years with active or convalescent COVID-19. The sequenced sample consisted of peripheral blood. This CDR3 reads CASSLGGRRPSYNEQFF. The DNA of the CDR3 is TGCGCCAGCAGCTTGGGAGGGAGGCGGCCCTCCTACAATGAGCAGTTCTTC. The variable domain in full, completed from reference TRBV5-1 and TRBJ2-1, reads KAGVTQTPRYLIKTRGQQVTLSCSPISGHRSVSWYQQTPGQGLQFLFEYFSETQRNKGNFPGRFSGRQFSNSRSEMNVSTLELGDSALYLCASSLGGRRPSYNEQFFGPGTRLTVL.